This T cell receptor (beta chain) was retrieved from a study of cytomegalovirus exposure and HLA in healthy donors (dated by TCRdb to 2017 to 2019). As for the study more broadly: According to an earlier analysis of 587 of the donors, some 180 million T cells yielded some 120 million unique TCR beta sequences and less than 300 Gb of sequence data. About 280 gigabases of sequencing data and approximately 80 million unique TCR sequences were included in an early release covering 500 to 750 HLA-typed donors. Of the roughly 420 genotyped donors, over 80% were placed in the genetic ancestry cluster associated with self-reported Caucasian donors. The aim of the study was to test whether cataloging public T cell receptors could identify signatures of past pathogen exposure. Using immunosequencing, the study profiled T cell repertoires from roughly 650 subjects and related those repertoires to cytomegalovirus serostatus. Besides the first cohort of 666 subjects, a separate validation cohort made up of 120 different subjects was used. High-throughput TCR immunosequencing, statistical association of individual TCRs with disease status, and machine learning were combined to predict cytomegalovirus infection status. To study patterns of TCR occurrence, a later analysis re-analyzed previously published TCR beta repertoires from around 700 donors and added high-resolution HLA genotyping. In the later analysis, no new phenotypic data were used to find candidate immune exposures; instead, reliance was placed on TCR beta sequences and their occurrence across donors. An earlier analysis of 500 to 650 of the donors applied high-throughput TCR beta sequencing to assess whether each TCR beta V gene segment acted as functional or pseudogenic. Donor age, sex, ethnicity and CMV serostatus were compiled alongside the repertoire data. A later genetic analysis took genome-wide SNP genotypes for about three fifths of the roughly 670 donors and used that subset as a discovery cohort. Every repertoire in the discovery cohort had been generated on one and the same sequencing platform. Class I and class II HLA loci were covered by the typing at four-digit resolution. Typing coverage differed by locus: A, B, C, DRB1 and DQB1 were typed in roughly 629-630 donors, DQA1 in 522, DPA1 in approximately 610, and DPB1 in 472. A handful of DR-DQ haplotypes were handled as single units for association and clustering because linkage in the cohort was strong. Among several hundred genotyped donors of the cohort, an average of about 220,000 unique TCR beta nucleotide sequences was sequenced per donor, of which about 19% were non-productive.

On the study overall, not on this receptor specifically: Because counts were too low, roughly 17 rarely observed V segments, including chromosome 9 orphons, were left out of the earlier analysis of a few hundred of the donors. The authors suggested that the approach could potentially be generalized to other disease states and immunological phenotypes. In a later analysis, TCR association rates were found to vary across HLA loci, with the most associated TCRs seen for DRB1 alleles and the fewest for HLA-C alleles. In a later analysis, HLA-associated TCR beta chains showed more clonal expansion and lower generation probabilities than non-associated chains that were equally common. An earlier analysis of approximately 590 of the donors showed that most TCR beta V segments appeared in productive rearrangements either about 87% or about 30% of the time, which broadly matched IMGT annotations. Sequencing depth was assumed to be roughly uniform across donors in the presence/absence analyses, though that assumption may not hold. A later analysis reported that several top co-occurrence clusters appeared linked to parvovirus B19, influenza, CMV and Epstein-Barr virus. Some IMGT-functional V segments, including TRBV6-2 and TRBV6-3, could not be told apart with the 87-base-pair reads, so those segments were excluded. When HLA alleles, especially DR and DQ, strongly co-occurred, TCR associations were difficult to assign to individual alleles. An association between a missense DCLRE1C variant and V-gene and J-gene trimming of TCR beta chains was found in a later genetic analysis and replicated in an independent cohort. Most TCR sequences were seen in very few donors, while some public TCRs were found in many individuals. A few of the identified cytomegalovirus-associated TCR beta chains were confirmed in vitro to be specific for cytomegalovirus antigens. According to a later analysis, most CMV-associated TCR beta chains appeared to be HLA-restricted, and the HLA associations seemed to be driven largely by CMV exposure. A further reported finding was that TCR beta sequences accurately predicted the HLA-A and HLA-B alleles for most subjects in the first cohort. The study gave a list of 150 to 200 TCR beta chains associated with cytomegalovirus. The classifier was reported to diagnose cytomegalovirus status with high specificity and sensitivity in both the original and validation cohorts. Because HLA typing was missing for some donors at each locus, association tests included only the typed subset. Correlated functional status among segregating V segments might be attributable to linkage disequilibrium, but an unknown experimental factor could not be ruled out. A later analysis associated 16,951 TCR beta sequences with specific HLA alleles at a false discovery rate of 0.05. In this cohort, only TCR beta chains were sequenced, and detectable features were limited by the absence of alpha or paired-chain data. A cluster of highly shared sequence variants was judged likely to represent a technical artifact of the sequencing pipeline. Compared with the roughly 720-donor mean, donors in an Asian-associated ancestry cluster had fewer N-insertions in productive TCRs, according to a later genetic analysis. The only immune exposure information available for the cohort was CMV serostatus.

The cohort comprised under 700 healthy bone marrow donors. All cohort members were sampled while nominally healthy, although unrecorded immune exposures were likely present. The donor tested CMV seronegative, placing the donor among the 350 or so seronegative members of the cohort. A peripheral blood sample was provided by each donor, and peripheral blood mononuclear cells were used for TCR beta sequencing. Genomic DNA was extracted from the blood cell samples with the Qiagen DNeasy Blood Extraction Kit. From the germline V gene (reference sequence), CDR1 is MNHNY and CDR2 is SVGAGI. Including cysteine and phenylalanine, the CDR3 has 16 amino acids. Here the CDR3 DNA is all that survives: 48 bases in frame from base 1. Between the V and J ends, shortened by 8 bases and 4 bases respectively, the junction contains 23 bases. As concerns this clone: Its cognate antigen has yet to be identified. Base qualities were left out, and no much larger clone turns up one base away.

Libraries were built with the immunoSEQ multiplex PCR assay. The multiplex PCR relied on a mix of 60 forward primers for TCR Vbeta segments and 13 reverse primers for TCR Jbeta segments. The CDR3 region of rearranged TCR beta genes was amplified from genomic DNA with a multiplex PCR assay. The Illumina HiSeq System was used to sequence the amplified TCR beta libraries as 87-base-pair reads. The study's processing was this. In a later analysis, tens of millions of unique TCR beta chains were counted across the approximately 670 repertoires, and approximately 11 million of these chains were shared by at least two donors. A nearest-neighbor algorithm error-corrected the raw reads and collapsed the reads into unique sequences, merging closely related sequences to remove PCR and sequencing errors. Alignment of CDR3 sequences to IMGT reference sequences was used to assign V, D and J gene segments. Each retained sequence needed at least a six-nucleotide match to both a V gene segment and a J gene segment. A rearrangement counted as productive if the CDR3 had no stop codons and remained in frame with V and J, and every other rearrangement counted as non-productive. Following IMGT convention, CDR3 was defined as the stretch from the second conserved V-encoded cysteine up to the conserved J-encoded phenylalanine. The earlier analysis of 587 of the donors excluded sequences that lacked an unambiguous match to a single V gene segment. In an earlier analysis of a few hundred of the donors, a V segment was called functional when productive rearrangements were above 56.7%, and segregating when the standard deviation between donors exceeded 5%. To diagnose cytomegalovirus status from the catalog of TCR beta chain sequences, a statistical classification framework was built. In a later analysis, V and J genes were assigned by comparing TCR nucleotide sequences against IMGT/GENE-DB human TR gene sequences. In a later analysis, CDR3 sequences and most-parsimonious VDJ recombination scenarios were assigned using the TCRdist pipeline. In a later analysis, each TCR beta chain was defined by its CDR3 amino acid sequence together with its V-gene family, and reads lacking a unique V-gene family were excluded. In a later analysis, 500 to 650 highly shared, low-generation-probability nucleotide sequences were removed to address suspected cross-contamination and a sequencing artifact. In a later analysis, a clonal expansion index for each public chain was calculated from normalized within-repertoire ranks of inferred template counts. In a later analysis, generation probabilities were computed with a VDJ recombination model fitted to out-of-frame rearrangements, and the resulting probabilities were checked against IGoR. Hypergeometric tests were used in a later analysis to score TCR-TCR, TCR-HLA and TCR-CMV co-occurrence, with a repertoire-size bias correction applied to the TCR pairs. False discovery rates were estimated in a later analysis by permuting HLA or CMV assignments 20 times. A later analysis grouped co-occurring TCRs with DBSCAN, adding TCRdist sequence similarity when clustering within HLA-allele-positive subsets. For co-occurrence clustering, repertoires with fewer than 30,000 or more than 120,000 public chains were excluded, along with roughly 5 repertoires with anomalous nucleotide sharing. TCRdb re-hosts the immuneACCESS table, in-frame sequences only. Its copies lack some clones; in the studies checked, an unresolved V gene accounts for under half of them, and the cause for the rest is not known. The D gene and trimming were derived from the DNA, and the V and J assignments and clone size from that table. The sample table records about 93,000 clones; approximately 81% of these occur just once. The ten largest clonotypes hold 3.3% of the sample.

Material for sequencing was PBMCs. The TCR comes from a middle-aged woman in good health and CMV-seronegative. The V and J genes are TRBV6-6 and TRBJ1-1; D gene: possibly TRBD1, on 6 matching bases. The DNA sequence is TGTGCCAGCGGTACCCAAGGGGGGGTTAGGAGCACTGAAGCTTTCTTT. Its protein reads: CASGTQGGVRSTEAFF.